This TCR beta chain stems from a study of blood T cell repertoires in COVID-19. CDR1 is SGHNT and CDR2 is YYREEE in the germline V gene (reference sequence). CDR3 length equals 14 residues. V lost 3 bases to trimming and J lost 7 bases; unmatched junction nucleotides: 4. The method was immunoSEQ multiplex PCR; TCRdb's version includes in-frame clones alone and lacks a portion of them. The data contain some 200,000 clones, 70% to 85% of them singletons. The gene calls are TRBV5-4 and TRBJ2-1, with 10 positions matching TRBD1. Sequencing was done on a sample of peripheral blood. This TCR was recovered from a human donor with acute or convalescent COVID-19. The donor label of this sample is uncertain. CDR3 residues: CASSWDRGRNEQFF. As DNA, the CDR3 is TGTGCCAGCAGCTGGGACAGGGGAAGAAATGAGCAGTTCTTC.